Included here is one TCR beta chain sequence, with context. What antigen it recognizes has not been identified. No base quality information exists; no much larger clone differs at one position. TCRbeta CDR3 regions were amplified from genomic DNA using the immunoSEQ Assay, a bias-controlled multiplex PCR. In the authors' own workflow: Within the assay, amplification of reference gene primers was used to estimate how many nucleated cells each sample contained. Sequence reads were collapsed and filtered to measure the absolute abundance of every unique TCRbeta CDR3 rearrangement. For each sample, productive Simpson clonality was calculated as the square root of Simpson's diversity index across productive rearrangements. TCRdb stores this immuneACCESS table with in-frame sequences only. Part of the clones is absent; in the studies checked, under half of the shortfall reflects unresolved V genes, and no reason is known for the rest. The V and J calls and clone size are taken from that table; D and trimming were inferred from the DNA. Recorded for this sample are hundreds of thousands of clones; roughly 87% of them occurred a single time. About 6% of the sample goes to the ten largest clones.

These data come from a study of blood T cell repertoires in COVID-19 (dated by TCRdb to the early 2020s). Context from the whole study: Collaborator samples came from the United States, Italy and Spain and covered acute and convalescent phases of COVID-19. The samples were drawn from the first 160 participants of the ongoing ImmuneRACE study and from about 1,200 subjects provided by 6 global collaborators. The dataset comprised deeply sampled blood TCRbeta repertoires from subjects exposed to, actively infected with, or recovered from COVID-19. Where available, HLA class I and class II types were taken from metadata supplied by the sample provider and were not determined by assay-based typing. The repertoires were made available in a free public database intended to serve as a resource for research on the immune response to SARS-CoV-2. Sample metadata almost always included a de-identified subject ID, COVID-19 status, age in years and sex. The material from the prospective study consisted of cDNA or gDNA derived from T cells, B-cell-depleted T cells, or PBMCs. What the study reported, not specific to this receptor: How much clinical and demographic metadata was included differed by source and by participant, and the metadata was provided uncurated.

Participants in the prospective study were aged roughly 18 to 90 years, lived in 20 to 25 United States geographic areas, and enrolled through a virtual design. In the prospective study, participants were assigned to cohorts based on the clinical history participants reported in a screening survey and a study questionnaire. In the prospective study, mobile phlebotomists collected whole blood, serum and a nasopharyngeal or oropharyngeal swab from each participant. Participants in the prospective study had the option to provide additional blood draws and questionnaires over a 2-month period. Prospective study blood samples were shipped either frozen or at room temperature before DNA extraction. This TCR derives from a woman aged 30 to 39 with acute COVID-19. The sequencing sample was made of PBMCs or T cells enriched from blood (not recorded which).

The CDR3 is CASSLTPDRGDTQYF. The DNA sequence follows: TGCGCCAGCAGCTTGACACCCGACCGAGGTGATACGCAGTATTTT. The chain couples TRBV5-1 to TRBJ2-3; the D gene is not confidently resolved. V and J are truncated by 1 base and 6 bases respectively, leaving an intervening sequence of 15 bases. The CDR3 runs 15 residues from the cysteine to the phenylalanine. The only DNA kept is the CDR3, 45 bases in frame from the first base. In the germline V gene, CDR1 corresponds to SGHRS and CDR2 to YFSETQ.